Detailed here is one TCR beta chain. Its antigen remains unknown. Sequenced by immunoSEQ multiplex PCR; TCRdb stores in-frame clones only, minus some. The table shows 65,000 to 85,000 clones, with about 93% occurring only once. This sample was taken from a study of OX40 agonist ivuxolimab in advanced cancers. Study as a whole: Averaging 60 years in age, with a range of roughly 23 to 80, the cohort was about 85% male.

Blood sampling was done at baseline, cycle 4 day 1, and cycle 7 day 1. General study points: The authors also found low normalized T-cell clonal expansion in some nonresponders.

Germline V gene lookup returns CDR1 SEHNR and CDR2 FQNEAQ (reference sequence). Trimming stripped 2 bases from V and 5 bases from J, with 7 bases between. CDR3 length equals 12 residues. The TCR comes from an adult with an advanced solid tumor such as melanoma, head and neck, liver or kidney cancer. The chain links TRBV7-9 to TRBJ2-7, with no clear D. The sample consisted of CD4+ or CD8+ T cells sorted from blood, taken in a trial of the OX40 agonist ivuxolimab. The CDR3 spells CASSLSGDEQYF. Here the CDR3 DNA reads TGTGCCAGCAGCTTATCAGGTGACGAGCAGTACTTC. Filled out from reference TRBV7-9 and TRBJ2-7, the complete variable domain reads DTGVSQNPRHKITKRGQNVTFRCDPISEHNRLYWYRQTLGQGPEFLTYFQNEAQLEKSRLLSDRFSAERPKGSFSTLEIQRTEQGDSAMYLCASSLSGDEQYFGPGTRLTVT.